Below, one T cell receptor beta chain is given with its context. The data stem from a study of T cells expressing NK-cell markers. Overall study context: Serological testing identified seven of the eight sequenced donors as HCMV-seropositive and one as seronegative.

The CDR3 is made up of 15 amino acids. In germline, CDR1 is MNHEY, CDR2 SVGEGT. TCRdb reanalyzed the 5' RACE reads, giving one entry per CDR3 protein sequence and no DNA. In total, the table holds fewer than 200,000 distinct CDR3 sequences. The origin of this receptor is a woman between 18 and 75 years old in good health. V usage is TRBV6-2 or TRBV6-3 and J usage is TRBJ2-5; checking the TCRdb D call of TRBD1 is not possible without DNA. Sequences were obtained from blood T cells: a sorted CD56 or NKG2C T cell subset, CD4+ or CD8+ T cells, or bulk PBMC T cells (not recorded which). The CDR3 loop reads CASSYDQGFRETQYF.